These 32 T cell receptor beta chains share one sample of origin, sequenced in a study of human T cells and chemical hapten exposure. The authors' total RNA extraction used unfractionated whole blood. From the 5' RACE reads, TCRdb called clonotypes with MiXCR, one entry per CDR3 protein. This repertoire shows roughly 82,000 distinct CDR3 sequences, approximately 16% found once; its top ten account for under 7.5%. The receptors come from a female donor in good health.

This clonotype was picked up a small number of times. The chain combines TRBV20-1 with TRBJ1-6; 7 bases match TRBD1. CDR3 size: 15 residues. Germline lookup yields CDR1 DFQATT and CDR2 SNEGSKA (reference sequence). Trimming cost V 1 base and J 9 bases; bases outside gene matches: 9. The CDR3 reads CSARGRGGESSPLHF. CDR3 DNA: TGCAGTGCTAGAGGTCGAGGGGGCGAAAGTTCACCCCTCCACTTT.

The chain uses TRBV6-5 and TRBJ1-1; D is possibly TRBD1 (5 bases). Germline V gene sequence: CDR1 MNHEY, CDR2 SVGAGI. This CDR3 comprises 17 residues. V was pared by 0 bases and J by 1 base, with 15 bases between. The CDR3 coding sequence is TGTGCCAGCAGTTACTCGATAGGCGGGGCCTGGAACACTGAAGCTTTCTTT. Protein: CASSYSIGGAWNTEAFF.

The CDR3 region is CSVEWVNEQFF. The CDR3 nucleotides are TGCAGCGTTGAATGGGTAAATGAGCAGTTCTTC. V is TRBV29-1 and J is TRBJ2-1; D gene ambiguous. CDR1 and CDR2 from the germline V gene are SQVTM and ANQGSEA. Trimming removed 2 bases from V and 7 bases from J, with 6 bases in between. This CDR3 region has 11 residues.

The J gene is TRBJ1-1, the V gene TRBV15; 9 bases align to TRBD1. The CDR3 totals 15 residues. J was trimmed by 7 bases and V by 0 bases; bases with no gene match: 6. Germline-derived CDR1 and CDR2 are LNHNV and YYDKDF (reference sequence). The CDR3 region is CATSRDSPGQGEAFF. For the CDR3, the DNA is TGTGCCACCAGCAGAGATTCCCCGGGACAGGGTGAAGCTTTCTTT.

This clonotype was seen a handful of times. This sequence joins TRBV4-3 and TRBJ2-7; 8 positions agree with TRBD2. The junction had 3 bases not matched to a gene; V was cut back by 4 bases and J by 1 base. The CDR3 spans 14 residues. The germline V gene encodes CDR1 LGHNA and CDR2 YSLEER. DNA of the CDR3: TGCGCCAGCAGCCCGCGGGGGGAGTCCTACGAGCAGTACTTC. Protein product: CASSPRGESYEQYF.

DNA of the CDR3: TGCAGTGCTAGTGTGGCGGGAGCCCACGAGCAGTACTTC. Its translation is CSASVAGAHEQYF. This chain connects TRBV20-1 to TRBJ2-7; 7 bases fit TRBD2. J lost 5 bases, V lost 3 bases, and 7 bases had no gene match. The CDR3 loop spans 13 amino acids. From germline, CDR1 is DFQATT and CDR2 SNEGSKA (reference sequence).

In its sample, this clonotype was seen a few times. The chain combines TRBV3-1 with TRBJ1-6, with 7 bases that match TRBD1. This CDR3 has 14 amino acids. In germline, CDR1 is LGHDT, CDR2 YNNKEL (reference sequence). V gave up 2 bases and J gave up 10 bases; unmatched junction bases: 5. The CDR3, as DNA: TGTGCCAGCAGCCAACGGGGACAGATGTCACCCCTCCACTTT. Translation gives CASSQRGQMSPLHF. The full variable domain, its missing parts supplied by reference TRBV3-1 and TRBJ1-6, is DTAVSQTPKYLVTQMGNDKSIKCEQNLGHDTMYWYKQDSKKFLKIMFSYNNKELIINETVPNRFSPKSPDKAHLNLHINSLELGDSAVYFCASSQRGQMSPLHFGNGTRLTVT.

This clonotype was seen a handful of times. The chain is built from TRBV3-1 and TRBJ1-2; 10 bases line up with TRBD1. The germline gives CDR1 LGHDT, CDR2 YNNKEL (reference sequence). The J segment lost 3 bases and the V segment lost 4 bases, leaving 8 bases of the junction unmatched. The CDR3 length is 16 residues. The CDR3 spells CASSPWTGGTDYGYTF. CDR3 nucleotides: TGTGCCAGCAGCCCCTGGACAGGGGGGACGGACTATGGCTACACCTTC.

This clonotype showed up just once. Mismatch with germline at one junction end may stem from a read error. The chain is built from TRBV12-3 or TRBV12-4 and TRBJ2-2; D unclear. The CDR3 contains 15 residues. The CDR3 spells CASSQGGFRTVELFF. CDR3 DNA sequence: TGTGCCAGCAGCCAAGGTGGATTTCGGACCGTGGAGCTGTTTTTT.

This clonotype was found many times. The chain combines TRBV14 with TRBJ2-3, with unresolved D. This CDR3 is 16 amino acids long. The germline gives CDR1 SGHDN, CDR2 FVKESK. Trimming took off 0 bases at V and 1 base at J, with 11 bases between the two ends. CDR3 DNA sequence: TGTGCCAGCAGCCAAGAACTTTTCCCGCGCACAGATACGCAGTATTTT. Translation: CASSQELFPRTDTQYF.

This clonotype was observed a few times. V and J are TRBV30 and TRBJ2-5; no firm D call. CDR1 and CDR2 (germline): GTSNPN, SVGIG (reference sequence). V lost 2 bases, J lost 5 bases, and 12 bases lay in between. This CDR3 has 13 residues. DNA for the CDR3: TGTGCCTGGAGTTACGGATTCATCGAGACCCAGTACTTC. Its protein is CAWSYGFIETQYF. Supplemented by reference TRBV30 and TRBJ2-5, the full variable domain reads SQTIHQWPATLVQPVGSPLSLECTVEGTSNPNLYWYRQAAGRGLQLLFYSVGIGQISSEVPQNLSASRPQDRQFILSSKKLLLSDSGFYLCAWSYGFIETQYFGPGTRLLVL.

This chain joins TRBV15 and TRBJ1-4; 11 nucleotides align to TRBD1. J was trimmed by 8 bases and V by 3 bases; bases with no gene match: 8. CDR3 length equals 16 residues. CDR1 is LNHNV and CDR2 is YYDKDF in the germline V gene (reference sequence). CDR3 loop: CATSSFRDRGKEKLFF. Here the CDR3 DNA reads TGTGCCACCAGCAGTTTTCGGGACAGGGGGAAAGAAAAACTGTTTTTT.

This clonotype has just a few counts. CDR3 residues: CASSPSGGAYEQYF. CDR3 nucleotide sequence: TGTGCCAGCTCACCCTCTGGAGGGGCCTACGAGCAGTACTTC. The chain combines TRBV18 with TRBJ2-7, with D possibly matching TRBD2 (6 bases). Germline CDR1 is KGHSH and CDR2 is LQKENI. Trimming took off 3 bases at V and 2 bases at J, with 11 bases between the two ends. CDR3 size: 14 residues.

J is TRBJ2-6 and V is TRBV7-9; 7 nucleotides agree with TRBD1. The germline CDR1 and CDR2 sequences are SEHNR and FQNEAQ (reference sequence). The CDR3 runs 16 residues. V was pared by 6 bases and J by 2 bases, with 7 bases of the junction left unmatched. The chain's CDR3 is CASSSNQGAGANVLTF. CDR3 sequence (DNA): TGTGCCAGCAGTTCAAATCAGGGGGCTGGGGCCAACGTCCTGACTTTC. Full variable domain (outside the CDR3, taken from reference TRBV7-9 and TRBJ2-6): DTGVSQNPRHKITKRGQNVTFRCDPISEHNRLYWYRQTLGQGPEFLTYFQNEAQLEKSRLLSDRFSAERPKGSFSTLEIQRTEQGDSAMYLCASSSNQGAGANVLTFGAGSRLTVL.

The sample holds one count of this clonotype. The chain joins TRBV20-1 to TRBJ2-2, with 11 nucleotides matching TRBD2. Losses at the gene ends were 2 bases for V and 4 bases for J; bases not matched to a gene: 9. Germline CDR1 reads DFQATT; CDR2 reads SNEGSKA (reference sequence). CDR3 length: 17 residues. CDR3 amino acids: CSARSLSGRAGTGELFF. The CDR3 region has the DNA TGCAGTGCTAGATCCCTTAGCGGGAGGGCCGGCACCGGGGAGCTGTTTTTT.

The chain combines TRBV30 with TRBJ1-3; D not resolved. The V and J ends lost 2 bases and 2 bases respectively, with 10 bases between them. The CDR3 is 14 amino acids. CDR1 and CDR2 (germline): GTSNPN, SVGIG (reference sequence). In DNA form, the CDR3 reads TGTGCCTGGAGTATAGGGCTTACTGGAAACACCATATATTTT. It yields the protein CAWSIGLTGNTIYF.

The chain recombines TRBV7-8 with TRBJ2-5; 9 bases are shared with TRBD2. The V segment lost 7 bases and the J segment 2 bases; nucleotides outside the gene matches: 11. Germline assignment: CDR1 SGHVS and CDR2 FQNEAQ. The CDR3 length is 16 residues. The CDR3 bases are TGTGCCAGCATCCTTTCCCTAGCGGGGATTCAAGAGACCCAGTACTTC. As protein: CASILSLAGIQETQYF.

This clonotype has just a few counts. The chain carries TRBV20-1 and TRBJ1-6, with 10 bases identical to TRBD1. V lost 6 bases and J lost 1; bases outside the gene matches: 3. CDR3 size: 15 residues. Germline V gene data show CDR1 as DFQATT and CDR2 as SNEGSKA (reference sequence). The CDR3 reads CSARDRGSYNSPLHF. Written as DNA, the CDR3 is TGCAGTGCAAGGGACAGGGGTTCCTATAATTCACCCCTCCACTTT.

This clonotype has only a few counts. V and J are TRBV5-1 and TRBJ1-2; no clear D. With 0 bases removed from V and 1 base from J, the gap between germline ends came to 13 bases. The CDR3 contains 16 residues. CDR1 is SGHRS and CDR2 is YFSETQ in the germline V gene. CDR3 nucleotide sequence: TGCGCCAGCAGCTTGGAGTTACCGGGAGGTAACTATGGCTACACCTTC. Protein: CASSLELPGGNYGYTF.

V usage is TRBV27 and J usage is TRBJ1-1, with D unclear. Trimming took 3 bases from V and 7 from J, leaving 12 bases between them. The CDR3 contains 13 residues. Germline V gives CDR1 MNHEY, CDR2 SMNVEV (reference sequence). This chain's CDR3 is CASSLGSNGEAFF. DNA of the CDR3: TGTGCCAGCAGTTTGGGCTCTAATGGTGAAGCTTTCTTT.

The V gene is TRBV5-5, the J gene TRBJ1-2, with 8 bases aligning to TRBD1. The CDR3 totals 13 residues. Germline assignment: CDR1 SGHKS and CDR2 YYEKEE (reference sequence). With V trimmed by 4 bases and J by 8 bases, 7 bases remained unmatched. CDR3 coding DNA: TGTGCCAGCAGCGCAGGACAGGGAGAAGGCTACACCTTC. Protein product: CASSAGQGEGYTF.

This clonotype was seen a handful of times. The J gene is TRBJ2-2, the V gene TRBV28, with a weak D call TRBD1 (6 bases). Germline V gene sequence: CDR1 MDHEN, CDR2 SYDVKM. V was shortened by 3 bases and J by 7 bases, with 9 bases between the two germline ends. The CDR3 loop spans 13 amino acids. In DNA form, the CDR3 reads TGTGCCAGCAGTTTTACAGGGAGCGGGGAGCTGTTTTTT. As protein: CASSFTGSGELFF. Full variable domain (rest looked up from reference TRBV28 and TRBJ2-2): DVKVTQSSRYLVKRTGEKVFLECVQDMDHENMFWYRQDPGLGLRLIYFSYDVKMKEKGDIPEGYSVSREKKERFSLILESASTNQTSMYLCASSFTGSGELFFGEGSRLTVL.

V usage is TRBV29-1 and J usage is TRBJ2-5; no definite D call. Germline V gene sequence: CDR1 SQVTM, CDR2 ANQGSEA. The CDR3 length is 13 residues. The ends were cut back, 3 bases at V and 0 bases at J, with 8 bases in the middle. The CDR3 DNA follows: TGCAGCGTTGAGAAGGGTAACCAAGAGACCCAGTACTTC. This sequence encodes CSVEKGNQETQYF.

This rearrangement joins TRBV6-5 to TRBJ1-1; 7 bases fit TRBD1. The CDR3 consists of 14 residues. Germline V gene lookup returns CDR1 MNHEY and CDR2 SVGAGI. After removal of 6 bases from V and 2 bases from J, the junction contained 6 bases not matched to a gene. Here the CDR3 DNA reads TGTGCCAGCAGATGGGACAGCATTAACACTGAAGCTTTCTTT. Translation: CASRWDSINTEAFF.

This clonotype has only a few counts. The rearrangement uses TRBV6-5 and TRBJ1-1; no definite D call. The CDR3 is made up of 14 amino acids. The V and J ends lost 4 bases and 0 bases respectively, with 9 bases between them. CDR1 and CDR2 from the germline V gene are MNHEY and SVGAGI. The CDR3 reads CASSSTHLNTEAFF. CDR3 DNA sequence: TGTGCCAGCAGTTCGACTCACCTGAACACTGAAGCTTTCTTT.

This sequence joins TRBV30 and TRBJ1-1; D gene uncertain. The V end lost 7 bases, the J end lost 5 bases, and 20 bases lay between the germline ends. The V gene's germline CDR1 is GTSNPN and CDR2 SVGIG (reference sequence). This CDR3 region has 14 residues. The CDR3 nucleotides read TGTGCCTCAGACCCGGGCAGTATATCGACTGAAGCTTTCTTT. Encoded protein: CASDPGSISTEAFF.

Turning to this clonotype: At one of its ends the junction is not consistent with the germline gene, which may arise from a read error. The rearrangement links TRBV7-7 to TRBJ2-3, with 10 bases lining up with TRBD2. Germline V CDR1 and CDR2: SSHAT, FNYEAQ (reference sequence). This CDR3 spans 15 amino acids. The CDR3 loop reads CASSSGLAGTDTQYF. The CDR3 DNA reads TGTGCTAGCAGCTCCGGACTAGCGGGCACAGATACGCAGTATTTT.

The rearrangement joins TRBV7-2 to TRBJ1-2; TRBD1 matches 10 bases. The ends lost 5 bases at V and 5 bases at J; junction bases unmatched: 8. The CDR3 runs to 15 residues. Germline V gene data show CDR1 as SGHTA and CDR2 as FQGNSA. The DNA of the CDR3 is TGTGCCAGCAGCCTCGACAGGGGGCAAATATATGGCTACACCTTC. This translates into CASSLDRGQIYGYTF.

This chain links TRBV5-1 with TRBJ2-3; no definite D call. The germline V and J ends were trimmed by 0 bases and 6 bases, with 14 bases remaining between them. CDR3 length equals 15 residues. Per the germline V gene, CDR1 is SGHRS and CDR2 is YFSETQ. The CDR3 DNA follows: TGCGCCAGCAGCTTGGTCGGAGATAGGGCCGATACGCAGTATTTT. This sequence encodes CASSLVGDRADTQYF.

There are a few counts of this clonotype. The chain is built from TRBV7-9 and TRBJ1-3, with D maybe TRBD1 (6 bases). Germline CDR1 reads SEHNR; CDR2 reads FQNEAQ (reference sequence). The germline V and J ends were trimmed by 7 bases and 0 bases, with 16 bases remaining between them. The CDR3 loop spans 16 amino acids. This CDR3 is CASTELTGHSGNTIYF. DNA for the CDR3: TGTGCCAGCACCGAACTCACAGGGCACTCTGGAAACACCATATATTTT.

This chain uses TRBV9 with TRBJ2-7, with D possibly TRBD2 on 6 matching bases. V lost 0 bases, J lost 2 bases, and 15 bases lay in between. Germline V gene data show CDR1 as SGDLS and CDR2 as YYNGEE. This CDR3 region has 16 residues. DNA of the CDR3: TGTGCCAGCAGCGTAGCCCCCTTGGCGGGAACCTACGAGCAGTACTTC. Translating it yields CASSVAPLAGTYEQYF.

The chain is built from TRBV2 and TRBJ1-3, with D possibly TRBD1 on 6 matching bases. V lost 7 bases and J 0 bases, leaving 16 bases between the germline ends. The CDR3 is made up of 16 amino acids. The germline CDR1 and CDR2 sequences are SNHLY and FYNNEI. In nucleotides, the CDR3 is TGTGCCAGCACCCCCCTGGGGGCGAACTCTGGAAACACCATATATTTT. Translation: CASTPLGANSGNTIYF.